The rows below give T cell receptor beta chains drawn from one sample of a study of T cells after yellow fever vaccination. TCRdb itself ran the 5' RACE reads through MiXCR, one entry per CDR3 protein. Found here are about 120,000 distinct CDR3 sequences, 8.4% of them singletons; the top ten hold 25%. This material consisted of CD8+ T cells sorted from PBMCs, taken 45 days after the yellow fever booster vaccination. Source of these receptors: a man younger than 40 who received the YFV17D yellow fever vaccine. Each CDR3 is given without its conserved first and last residue. The D gene is left open where the match is weak.

CDR3 protein: ASSAMGVSNTGELF
V gene: TRBV9
D gene: -
J gene: TRBJ2-2

CDR3 protein: ASSGGTGGLYEQY
V gene: TRBV9
D gene: TRBD1
J gene: TRBJ2-7

CDR3 protein: ASSLRVQETQY
V gene: TRBV12-3/TRBV12-4
D gene: -
J gene: TRBJ2-5

CDR3 protein: ASSVNGGQETQY
V gene: TRBV9
D gene: -
J gene: TRBJ2-5

CDR3 protein: ASSLPQSGGGFEQY
V gene: TRBV7-2
D gene: TRBD2
J gene: TRBJ2-7

CDR3 protein: ASSSLVVTGDLIGYEQY
V gene: TRBV25-1
D gene: -
J gene: TRBJ2-7

CDR3 protein: ASNEGWDRDAEAF
V gene: TRBV7-8
D gene: TRBD1
J gene: TRBJ1-1

CDR3 protein: ASSSPLGTLTYEQY
V gene: TRBV28
D gene: -
J gene: TRBJ2-7

CDR3 protein: ASSSVGYEQY
V gene: TRBV7-9
D gene: -
J gene: TRBJ2-7

CDR3 protein: SVPPWGEGSETQY
V gene: TRBV20-1
D gene: TRBD2
J gene: TRBJ2-5

CDR3 protein: ASSSRQDLTYEQY
V gene: TRBV28
D gene: -
J gene: TRBJ2-7

CDR3 protein: ASSPQTGHNEQF
V gene: TRBV9
D gene: -
J gene: TRBJ2-1

CDR3 protein: SAPGKGQPQH
V gene: TRBV20-1
D gene: -
J gene: TRBJ1-5

CDR3 protein: ASTSGLAENTGELF
V gene: TRBV12-3/TRBV12-4
D gene: TRBD2
J gene: TRBJ2-2

CDR3 protein: ASSWNNEQF
V gene: TRBV7-9
D gene: -
J gene: TRBJ2-1

CDR3 protein: ASSHLTLKAYGANVLT
V gene: TRBV6-5
D gene: -
J gene: TRBJ2-6

CDR3 protein: SALEMETQY
V gene: TRBV20-1
D gene: -
J gene: TRBJ2-5

CDR3 protein: ASSLLDPGELF
V gene: TRBV5-1
D gene: -
J gene: TRBJ2-2

CDR3 protein: SVEESYEQY
V gene: TRBV29-1
D gene: -
J gene: TRBJ2-7

CDR3 protein: ASSASGRGDEQY
V gene: TRBV9
D gene: TRBD2
J gene: TRBJ2-7

CDR3 protein: SVLAGNTEAF
V gene: TRBV29-1
D gene: -
J gene: TRBJ1-1

CDR3 protein: ASSLHRGEVNYGYT
V gene: TRBV11-2
D gene: TRBD1
J gene: TRBJ1-2

CDR3 protein: ASSLFRGSQETQY
V gene: TRBV7-3
D gene: -
J gene: TRBJ2-5

CDR3 protein: ASSHGGLAGARDTQY
V gene: TRBV7-9
D gene: TRBD2
J gene: TRBJ2-3

CDR3 protein: ASSRTSGPLDTQY
V gene: TRBV5-1
D gene: TRBD2
J gene: TRBJ2-3

CDR3 protein: ASSPNVAGGPDPW
V gene: TRBV7-2
D gene: TRBD2
J gene: TRBJ2-7

CDR3 protein: SYRGPDTQY
V gene: TRBV20-1
D gene: -
J gene: TRBJ2-3

CDR3 protein: ASSLESGGYNEQF
V gene: TRBV5-1
D gene: -
J gene: TRBJ2-1

CDR3 protein: ASSQDGGPVPTDTQY
V gene: TRBV4-3
D gene: -
J gene: TRBJ2-3

CDR3 protein: AIGSSYEQY
V gene: TRBV10-3
D gene: -
J gene: TRBJ2-7